The next 8 T cell receptor beta chains were all read from a single sample in a study of tumor-infiltrating lymphocytes in glioblastoma multiforme. TCRB libraries came from RNA via three nested multiplex PCR rounds. Each CDR3 protein is one row after TCRdb ran MiXCR on the multiplex PCR reads. The repertoire holds around 15,000 distinct CDR3 sequences, with 55% to 85% as singletons. Sequencing input: brain tumor tissue. These receptor sequences come from a male donor with glioblastoma.

This clonotype counts as medium-sized. The rearrangement links TRBV4-2 to TRBJ2-5, with 11 bases lining up with TRBD1. V trimming: 0 bases; J trimming: 4 bases; junction bases outside the gene matches: 19. Germline V gene lookup returns CDR1 LGHNA and CDR2 YNFKEQ. This CDR3 region has 21 residues. The CDR3 loop is CASSQEKIGTGGSGGRETQYF. The CDR3 DNA is TGTGCCAGCAGCCAAGAGAAGATCGGGACAGGGGGATCGGGGGGGCGAGAGACCCAGTACTTC.

Turning to this clonotype: A read error may produce the germline difference seen at one junction end. The V gene is TRBV6-1, the J gene TRBJ1-6, with a tentative D call TRBD1 (6 bases). The CDR3 consists of 15 residues. Germline CDR1 MNHNS, CDR2 SASEGT. The DNA of the CDR3 is TGTGCCAGCAGTGAATCAACAGGGTCCAATTCACCCCTCCACTTC. Translation gives CASSESTGSNSPLHF.

Here the CDR3 reads CSAIPASYSTGMRYF. CDR3 DNA: TGCAGTGCAATCCCAGCAAGTTATAGCACAGGTATGCGGTATTTT. V gene TRBV20-1 combines with J gene TRBJ2-3; weak D call: TRBD1 (5 bases). Germline V CDR1 and CDR2: DFQATT, SNEGSKA (reference sequence). V shed 6 bases and J shed 14 bases, with 30 bases lying between them. This CDR3 is built from 15 residues.

Note on this clonotype: The missing conserved phenylalanine or tryptophan at the end of this CDR3 makes a read error likely. The CDR3 DNA reads TGCGCCAGCAGCCAAGTCGCTGGGGTAAGCAATCAGCCCCAGCATCTT. Amino acids: CASSQVAGVSNQPQHL. The chain combines TRBV4-1 with TRBJ1-5, with unresolved D. This CDR3 region has 16 residues. Trimming took 1 base from V and 1 from J, leaving 11 bases between them. CDR1 and CDR2 from the germline V gene are MGHRA and YSYEKL.

Concerning this clonotype: At one end the junction does not follow the germline gene, possibly because of a read error. The chain couples TRBV5-5 to TRBJ2-5; TRBD2 is a possible D gene (6 bases). CDR3 size: 12 residues. Per the germline V gene, CDR1 is SGHKS and CDR2 is YYEKEE (reference sequence). CDR3 DNA sequence: TGTGCCAACAGCGTGGAGGGCGAGACCCAGTACTTC. Translated: CANSVEGETQYF.

This clonotype occurred once. The V and J genes are TRBV6-2 or TRBV6-3 and TRBJ2-3; no definite D call. Germline CDR1 MNHEY, CDR2 SVGEGT. The CDR3 is 14 residues long. V lost 6 bases and J lost 0, with 10 bases in between. The CDR3 DNA reads as TGTGCCAGCAGCGCGGATACTAGCACAGATACGCAGTATTTT. It encodes CASSADTSTDTQYF.

In this sample, this clonotype turned up once. At one end, the junction sequence differs from germline, possibly due to a read error. The chain uses TRBV20-1 and TRBJ2-1, with a possible D match to TRBD1 (6 bases). Germline V CDR1 and CDR2: DFQATT, SNEGSKA (reference sequence). This CDR3 has 12 residues. CDR3 sequence: CRARAGDNKQFF. The CDR3 nucleotides are TGCAGGGCTAGAGCCGGGGACAATAAGCAGTTCTTC.

J is TRBJ2-1 and V is TRBV11-2, with D tentatively TRBD1 or TRBD2 (6 bases each). The length of the CDR3 is 15 residues. The germline V and J ends were trimmed by 10 bases and 4 bases, with 20 bases remaining between them. Germline CDR1 is SGHAT and CDR2 is FQNNGV. In nucleotides, the CDR3 is TGTGCCACGACTAAGGGGGGCCTGAGGTACAATGAGCAGTTCTTC. Translation: CATTKGGLRYNEQFF.